This T cell receptor (beta chain) was profiled in a study of T cells after yellow fever vaccination. Trimming stripped 3 bases from V and 2 bases from J, with 9 bases between. The CDR3 has 14 amino acids. Germline V gene data show CDR1 as KGHSH and CDR2 as LQKENI. TCRdb reanalysed the 5' RACE reads using MiXCR and keeps one entry per CDR3 protein. This sample has a few hundred thousand distinct CDR3 sequences, with around 6.8% found just once. This receptor was identified in a man younger than 35 who received the YFV17D yellow fever vaccine. Source: PBMCs, taken around 45 days after the first yellow fever vaccination. The chain links TRBV18 to TRBJ2-3; tentatively, D is TRBD1 (5 bases). Written as DNA, the CDR3 is TGTGCCAGCTCACCTGACAGCCACACAGATACGCAGTATTTT. Translation: CASSPDSHTDTQYF. Full variable domain (missing parts from reference TRBV18 and TRBJ2-3): NAGVMQNPRHLVRRRGQEARLRCSPMKGHSHVYWYRQLPEEGLKFMVYLQKENIIDESGMPKERFSAEFPKEGPSILRIQQVVRGDSAAYFCASSPDSHTDTQYFGPGTRLTVL.